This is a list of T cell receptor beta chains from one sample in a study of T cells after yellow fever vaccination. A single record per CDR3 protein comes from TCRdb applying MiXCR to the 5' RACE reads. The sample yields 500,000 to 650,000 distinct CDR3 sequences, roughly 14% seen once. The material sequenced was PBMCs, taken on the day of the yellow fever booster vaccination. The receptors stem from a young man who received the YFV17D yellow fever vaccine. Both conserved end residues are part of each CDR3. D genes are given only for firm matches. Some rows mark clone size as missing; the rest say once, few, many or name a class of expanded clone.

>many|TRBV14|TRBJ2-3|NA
CASSLHAGLDTQYF
TGTGCCAGCAGCCTGCACGCGGGCTTGGATACGCAGTATTTT
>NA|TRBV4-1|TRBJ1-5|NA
CASSPASQGHSNQPQHF
TGCGCCAGCAGCCCAGCTTCGCAGGGACATAGCAATCAGCCCCAGCATTTT
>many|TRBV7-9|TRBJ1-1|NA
CASSLGVRTEAFF
TGTGCCAGCAGTCTAGGGGTAAGGACTGAAGCTTTCTTT
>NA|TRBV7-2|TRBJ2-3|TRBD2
CASSSPRREGRDTQYF
TGTGCCAGCAGCTCACCCCGCCGGGAGGGCCGAGATACGCAGTATTTT
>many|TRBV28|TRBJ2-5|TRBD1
CASSTQGAETQYF
TGTGCCAGCAGTACTCAGGGGGCTGAGACCCAGTACTTC
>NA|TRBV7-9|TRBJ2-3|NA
CASSKLTDTQYF
TGTGCCAGCAGCAAGCTTACAGATACGCAGTATTTT
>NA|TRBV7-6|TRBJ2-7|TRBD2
CASSLAPFDGAGAYEQYF
TGTGCCAGCAGCTTAGCCCCTTTTGACGGGGCGGGAGCATACGAGCAGTACTTC
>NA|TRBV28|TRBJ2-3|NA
CASISPPDTQYF
TGTGCCAGCATTTCGCCGCCAGATACGCAGTATTTT
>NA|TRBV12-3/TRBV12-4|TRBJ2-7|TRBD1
CASSFGDRFIYEQYF
TGTGCCAGCAGTTTTGGGGACAGGTTCATCTACGAGCAGTACTTC
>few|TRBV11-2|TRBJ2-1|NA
CASSPPPRASGGEQFF
TGTGCCAGCAGCCCACCGCCCCGGGCCTCAGGGGGGGAGCAGTTCTTC
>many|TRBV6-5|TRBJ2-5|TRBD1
CASSYEGQRETQYF
TGTGCCAGCAGTTACGAGGGACAGCGGGAGACCCAGTACTTC
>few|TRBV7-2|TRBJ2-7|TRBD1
CASSLAKGTGQGFYEQYF
TGTGCCAGCAGCTTAGCCAAGGGGACGGGACAGGGGTTTTACGAGCAGTACTTC
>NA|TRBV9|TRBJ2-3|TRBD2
CASSAGSGNRDTQYF
TGTGCCAGCAGTGCCGGTAGCGGGAATCGAGATACGCAGTATTTT
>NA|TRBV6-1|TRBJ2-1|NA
CASSEAGRNEQFF
TGTGCCAGCAGTGAAGCGGGGCGCAATGAGCAGTTCTTC
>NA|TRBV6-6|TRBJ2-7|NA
CASSYSSGEQYF
TGTGCCAGCAGTTACTCCTCCGGAGAGCAGTACTTC
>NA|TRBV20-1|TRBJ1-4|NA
CSAPSRAEKLFF
TGCAGTGCTCCCTCCAGGGCGGAAAAACTGTTTTTT
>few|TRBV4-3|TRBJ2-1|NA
CASSQVQYNEQFF
TGCGCCAGCAGCCAAGTACAGTACAATGAGCAGTTCTTC
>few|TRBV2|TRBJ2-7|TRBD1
CASSRQGKGYEQYF
TGTGCCAGCAGCCGACAGGGCAAGGGCTACGAGCAGTACTTC
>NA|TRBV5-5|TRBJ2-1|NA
CASSRSPGTNYNEQFF
TGTGCCAGCAGCCGCAGCCCCGGGACAAACTACAATGAGCAGTTCTTC
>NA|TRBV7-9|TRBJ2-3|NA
CASSLMAGDTDTQYF
TGTGCCAGCAGCTTAATGGCAGGGGATACAGATACGCAGTATTTT